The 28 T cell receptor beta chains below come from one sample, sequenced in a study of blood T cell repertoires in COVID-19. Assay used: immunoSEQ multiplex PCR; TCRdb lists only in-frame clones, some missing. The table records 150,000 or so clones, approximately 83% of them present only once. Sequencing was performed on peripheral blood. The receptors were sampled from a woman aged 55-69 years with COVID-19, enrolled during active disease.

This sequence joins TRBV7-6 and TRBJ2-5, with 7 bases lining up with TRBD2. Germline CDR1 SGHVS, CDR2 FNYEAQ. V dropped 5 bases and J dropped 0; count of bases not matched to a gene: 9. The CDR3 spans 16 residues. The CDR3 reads CASSGGGSQYQETQYF. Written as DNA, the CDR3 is TGTGCCAGCAGCGGGGGGGGTTCCCAGTACCAAGAGACCCAGTACTTC.

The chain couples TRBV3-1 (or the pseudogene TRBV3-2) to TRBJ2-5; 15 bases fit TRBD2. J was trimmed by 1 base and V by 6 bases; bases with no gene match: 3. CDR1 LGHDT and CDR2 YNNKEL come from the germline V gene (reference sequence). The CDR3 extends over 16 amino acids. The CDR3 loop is CASRGLAGGPQETQYF. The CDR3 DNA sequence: TGTGCCAGCAGGGGACTAGCGGGGGGCCCCCAAGAGACCCAGTACTTC.

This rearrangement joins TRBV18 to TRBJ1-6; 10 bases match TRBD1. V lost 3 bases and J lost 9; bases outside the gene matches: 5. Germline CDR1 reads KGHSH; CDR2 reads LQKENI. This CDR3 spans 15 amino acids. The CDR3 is CASSPRTGGGSPLHF. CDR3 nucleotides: TGTGCCAGCTCACCGAGGACAGGGGGAGGTTCACCCCTCCACTTT.

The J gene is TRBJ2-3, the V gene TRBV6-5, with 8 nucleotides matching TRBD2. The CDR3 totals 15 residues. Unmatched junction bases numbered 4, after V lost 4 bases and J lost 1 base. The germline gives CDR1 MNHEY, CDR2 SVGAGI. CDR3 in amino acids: CASSSLAGGTDTQYF. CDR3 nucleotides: TGTGCCAGCAGTTCCCTAGCGGGCGGCACAGATACGCAGTATTTT.

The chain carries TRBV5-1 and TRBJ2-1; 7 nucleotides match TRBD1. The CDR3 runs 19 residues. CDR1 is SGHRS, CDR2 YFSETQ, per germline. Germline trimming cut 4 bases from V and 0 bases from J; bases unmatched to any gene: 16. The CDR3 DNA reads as TGCGCCAGCAGCCCAGGGACAGTCCCCTCCCCGCCCTCCTACAATGAGCAGTTCTTC. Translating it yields CASSPGTVPSPPSYNEQFF. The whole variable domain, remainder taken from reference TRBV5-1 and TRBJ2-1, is KAGVTQTPRYLIKTRGQQVTLSCSPISGHRSVSWYQQTPGQGLQFLFEYFSETQRNKGNFPGRFSGRQFSNSRSEMNVSTLELGDSALYLCASSPGTVPSPPSYNEQFFGPGTRLTVL.

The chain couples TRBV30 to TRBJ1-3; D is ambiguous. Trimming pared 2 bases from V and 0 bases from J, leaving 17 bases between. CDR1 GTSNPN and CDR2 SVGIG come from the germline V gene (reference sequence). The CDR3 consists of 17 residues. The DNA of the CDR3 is TGTGCCTGGAGTATGTTCGCAGGAAAGGTCTCTGGAAACACCATATATTTT. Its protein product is CAWSMFAGKVSGNTIYF.

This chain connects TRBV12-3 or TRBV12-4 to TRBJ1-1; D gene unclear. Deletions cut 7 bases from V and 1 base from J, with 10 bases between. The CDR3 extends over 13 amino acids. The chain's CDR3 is CASTEIGNTEAFF. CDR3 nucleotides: TGTGCCAGCACGGAGATTGGGAACACTGAAGCTTTCTTT.

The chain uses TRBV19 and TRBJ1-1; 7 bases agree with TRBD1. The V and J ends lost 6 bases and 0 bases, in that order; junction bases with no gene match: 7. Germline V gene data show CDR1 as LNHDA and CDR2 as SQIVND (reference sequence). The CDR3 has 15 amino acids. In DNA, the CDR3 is TGTGCCAGTAGGAACGACAGGGACATGAACACTGAAGCTTTCTTT. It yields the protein CASRNDRDMNTEAFF.

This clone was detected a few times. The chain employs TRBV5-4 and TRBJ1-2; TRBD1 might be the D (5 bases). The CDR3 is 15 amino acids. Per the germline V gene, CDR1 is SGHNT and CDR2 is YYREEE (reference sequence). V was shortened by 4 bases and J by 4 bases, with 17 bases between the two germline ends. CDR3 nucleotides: TGTGCCAGCAGCCTACCGACAGATTTGGCCTATGGCTACACCTTC. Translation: CASSLPTDLAYGYTF.

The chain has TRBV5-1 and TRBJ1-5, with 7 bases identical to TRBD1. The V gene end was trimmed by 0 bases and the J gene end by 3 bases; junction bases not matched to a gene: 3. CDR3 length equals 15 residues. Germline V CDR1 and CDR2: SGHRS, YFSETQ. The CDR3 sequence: CASSLGTGDNQPQHF. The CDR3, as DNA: TGCGCCAGCAGCTTGGGGACAGGAGACAATCAGCCCCAGCATTTT.

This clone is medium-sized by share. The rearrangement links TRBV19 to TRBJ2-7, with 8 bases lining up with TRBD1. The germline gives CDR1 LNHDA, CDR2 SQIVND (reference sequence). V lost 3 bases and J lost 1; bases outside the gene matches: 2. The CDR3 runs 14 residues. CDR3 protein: CASSMTGESYEQYF. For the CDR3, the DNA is TGTGCCAGTAGTATGACAGGGGAATCCTACGAGCAGTACTTC.

The CDR3: CASSSLRGRAYEQYF. The CDR3, as DNA: TGTGCCAGCAGTTCCCTCAGGGGGCGAGCCTACGAGCAGTACTTC. The chain uses TRBV27 and TRBJ2-7; 8 nucleotides match TRBD1. CDR1 MNHEY and CDR2 SMNVEV come from the germline V gene (reference sequence). This CDR3 is built from 15 residues. Trimming took 4 bases from V and 2 from J; bases not matched to a gene: 7.

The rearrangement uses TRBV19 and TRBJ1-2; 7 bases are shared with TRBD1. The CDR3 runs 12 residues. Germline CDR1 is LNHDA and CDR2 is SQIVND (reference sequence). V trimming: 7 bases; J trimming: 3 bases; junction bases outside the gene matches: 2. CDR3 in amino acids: CASIGQDYGYTF. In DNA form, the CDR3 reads TGTGCCAGTATCGGACAGGACTATGGCTACACCTTC. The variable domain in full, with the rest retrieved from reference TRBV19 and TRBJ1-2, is DGGITQSPKYLFRKEGQNVTLSCEQNLNHDAMYWYRQDPGQGLRLIYYSQIVNDFQKGDIAEGYSVSREKKESFPLTVTSAQKNPTAFYLCASIGQDYGYTFGSGTRLTVV.

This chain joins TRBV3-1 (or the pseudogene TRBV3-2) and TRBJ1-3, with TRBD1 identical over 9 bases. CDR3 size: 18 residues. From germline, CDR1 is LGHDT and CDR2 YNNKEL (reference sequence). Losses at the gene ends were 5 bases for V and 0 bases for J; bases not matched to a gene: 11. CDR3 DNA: TGTGCCAGCAGCGACGGACAGGGGTGGACGAGCTCTGGAAACACCATATATTTT. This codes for CASSDGQGWTSSGNTIYF.

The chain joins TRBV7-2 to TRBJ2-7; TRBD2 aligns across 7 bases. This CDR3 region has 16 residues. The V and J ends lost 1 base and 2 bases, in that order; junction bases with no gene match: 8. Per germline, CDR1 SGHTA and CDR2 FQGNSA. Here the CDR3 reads CASSLVPRGGTYEQYF. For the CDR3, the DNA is TGTGCCAGCAGCTTAGTGCCCCGCGGGGGAACCTACGAGCAGTACTTC.

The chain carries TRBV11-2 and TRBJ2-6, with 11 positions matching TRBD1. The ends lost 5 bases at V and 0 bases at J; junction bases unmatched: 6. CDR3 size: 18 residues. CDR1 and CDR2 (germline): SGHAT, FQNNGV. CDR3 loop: CASSQRTGGGSGANVLTF. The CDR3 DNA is TGTGCCAGCAGCCAAAGGACAGGGGGCGGCTCTGGGGCCAACGTCCTGACTTTC.

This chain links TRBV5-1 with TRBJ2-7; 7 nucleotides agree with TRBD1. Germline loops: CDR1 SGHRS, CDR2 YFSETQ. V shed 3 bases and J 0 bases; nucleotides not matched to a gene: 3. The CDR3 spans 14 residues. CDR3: CASSSGTASYEQYF. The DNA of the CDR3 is TGCGCCAGCAGCTCCGGGACAGCCTCCTACGAGCAGTACTTC.

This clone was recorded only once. In DNA form, the CDR3 reads TGCAGCGTTGAATTCGGACACAGGGGGATCTATGGCTACACCTTC. Its protein is CSVEFGHRGIYGYTF. The rearrangement joins TRBV29-1 to TRBJ1-2; 8 bases align to TRBD1. V lost 2 bases to trimming and J lost 4 bases; unmatched junction nucleotides: 9. CDR1 is SQVTM, CDR2 ANQGSEA, per germline. The length of the CDR3 is 15 residues.

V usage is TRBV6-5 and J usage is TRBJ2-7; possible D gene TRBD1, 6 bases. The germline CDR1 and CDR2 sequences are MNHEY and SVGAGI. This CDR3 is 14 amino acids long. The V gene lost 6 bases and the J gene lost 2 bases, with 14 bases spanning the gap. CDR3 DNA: TGTGCCAGCAGGGACCAGGGGTTAACCTACGAGCAGTACTTC. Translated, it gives CASRDQGLTYEQYF.

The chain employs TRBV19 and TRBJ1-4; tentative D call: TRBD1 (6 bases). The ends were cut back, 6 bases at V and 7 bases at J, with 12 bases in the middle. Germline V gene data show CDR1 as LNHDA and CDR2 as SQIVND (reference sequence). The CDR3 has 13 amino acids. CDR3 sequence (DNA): TGTGCCAGTAGGAAAACAGGGAGTGAAAAACTGTTTTTT. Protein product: CASRKTGSEKLFF.

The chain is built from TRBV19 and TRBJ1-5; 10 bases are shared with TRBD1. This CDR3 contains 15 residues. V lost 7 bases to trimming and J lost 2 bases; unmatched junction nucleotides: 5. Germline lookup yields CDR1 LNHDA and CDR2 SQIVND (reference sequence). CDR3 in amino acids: CASIQTGGRNQPQHF. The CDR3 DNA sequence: TGTGCCAGTATCCAGACAGGGGGCCGCAATCAGCCCCAGCATTTT. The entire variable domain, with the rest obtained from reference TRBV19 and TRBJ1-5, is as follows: DGGITQSPKYLFRKEGQNVTLSCEQNLNHDAMYWYRQDPGQGLRLIYYSQIVNDFQKGDIAEGYSVSREKKESFPLTVTSAQKNPTAFYLCASIQTGGRNQPQHFGDGTRLSIL.

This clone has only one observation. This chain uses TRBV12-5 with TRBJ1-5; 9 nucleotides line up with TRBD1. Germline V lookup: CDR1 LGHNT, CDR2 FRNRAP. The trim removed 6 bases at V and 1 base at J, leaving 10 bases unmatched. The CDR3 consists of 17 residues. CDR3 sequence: CASGPPGTGTSNQPQHF. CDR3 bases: TGTGCTAGTGGCCCTCCCGGGACAGGGACAAGCAATCAGCCCCAGCATTTT.

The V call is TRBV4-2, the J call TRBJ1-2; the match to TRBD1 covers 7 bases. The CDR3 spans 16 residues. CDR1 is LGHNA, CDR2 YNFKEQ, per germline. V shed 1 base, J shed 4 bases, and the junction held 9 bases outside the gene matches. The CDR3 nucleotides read TGTGCCAGCAGCCAAGCCGCAGGACAGGCCGTCTATGGCTACACCTTC. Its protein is CASSQAAGQAVYGYTF.

The DNA for the CDR3 is TGTGCCGCCCGACAGGGTAATTTCCCCTACGAGCAGTACTTC. Its protein is CAARQGNFPYEQYF. The chain combines TRBV10-3 with TRBJ2-7; 7 positions agree with TRBD1. Germline CDR1 is ENHRY and CDR2 is SYGVKD. Unmatched junction bases numbered 12, after V lost 11 bases and J lost 2 bases. The CDR3 runs 14 residues.

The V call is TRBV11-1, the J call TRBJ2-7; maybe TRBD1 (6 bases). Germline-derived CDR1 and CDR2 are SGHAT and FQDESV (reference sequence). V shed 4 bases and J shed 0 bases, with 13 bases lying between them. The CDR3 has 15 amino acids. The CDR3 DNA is TGTGCCAGCAGCTGGGGACAAGGAATCTCCTACGAGCAGTACTTC. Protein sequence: CASSWGQGISYEQYF.

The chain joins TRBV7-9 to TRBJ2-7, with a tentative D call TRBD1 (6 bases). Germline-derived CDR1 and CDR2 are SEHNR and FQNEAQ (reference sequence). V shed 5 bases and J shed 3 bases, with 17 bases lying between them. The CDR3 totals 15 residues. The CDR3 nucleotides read TGTGCCAGCAGCCGACGGGGATCAGGGGACTACGAGCAGTACTTC. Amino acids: CASSRRGSGDYEQYF.

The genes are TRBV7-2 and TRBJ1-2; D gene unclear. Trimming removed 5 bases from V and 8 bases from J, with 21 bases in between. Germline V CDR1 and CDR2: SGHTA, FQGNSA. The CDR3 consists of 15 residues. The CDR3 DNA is TGTGCCAGCAGCCAGCCCACGGGAGTGGGAAGGGGCTACACCTTC. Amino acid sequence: CASSQPTGVGRGYTF.

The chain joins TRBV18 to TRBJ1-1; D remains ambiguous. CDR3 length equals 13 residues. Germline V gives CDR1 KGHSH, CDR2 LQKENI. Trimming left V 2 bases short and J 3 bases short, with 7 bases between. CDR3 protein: CASSPILDTEAFF. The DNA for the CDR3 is TGTGCCAGCTCACCAATACTAGACACTGAAGCTTTCTTT.